A single sample is the source of the 8 T cell receptor beta chains below, sequenced in a study of blood T cells in healthy people across ages. The second PCR ran about 6 to 12 cycles with a sample-barcoded 5' primer and J-beta primers. Using its own MiXCR run on the 5' RACE reads, TCRdb lists one record per CDR3 protein. The sample lists about 1 million distinct CDR3 sequences, 40% to 55% occurring once. The sequencing input was blood. The source of these receptors is a woman aged 60-75 years in good health.

This chain uses TRBV7-8 with TRBJ2-3, with D maybe TRBD1 (5 bases). From germline, CDR1 is SGHVS and CDR2 FQNEAQ. V was clipped by 8 bases and J by 5 bases, with 14 bases between them. The CDR3 totals 13 residues. The CDR3 is CASGPLQEDTQYF. The CDR3 DNA sequence: TGTGCCAGCGGTCCTTTACAGGAAGATACGCAGTATTTT.

The rearrangement joins TRBV4-1 to TRBJ1-2, with TRBD1 matching over 7 bases. Trimming cost V 4 bases and J 6 bases; bases outside gene matches: 11. The V gene's germline CDR1 is MGHRA and CDR2 YSYEKL. The CDR3 runs to 15 residues. The CDR3 nucleotides are TGCGCCAGCAGCCGACCGGGACAGCGGGAGGATGGCTACACCTTC. This encodes CASSRPGQREDGYTF.

A word on this clonotype: It may be a read error: a sequence one base away is much more abundant. V gene TRBV3-1 combines with J gene TRBJ2-1; no firm D call. Germline CDR1 and CDR2: LGHDT and YNNKEL (reference sequence). Trimming cost V 2 bases and J 6 bases, with 14 bases left between them. The CDR3 is made up of 15 amino acids. The CDR3 sequence: CASSQRVVSSNEQFF. The DNA of the CDR3 is TGTGCCAGCAGCCAAAGAGTGGTTAGCAGCAATGAGCAGTTCTTC.

The sample holds a few counts of this clonotype. This chain uses TRBV28 with TRBJ2-7; D ambiguous. Trimming removed 8 bases from V and 0 bases from J, with 14 bases in between. This CDR3 region has 14 residues. In germline, CDR1 is MDHEN, CDR2 SYDVKM. CDR3 DNA: TGTGCCAGCCGCACCTTCGGGCTCTCCTACGAGCAGTACTTC. Translating it yields CASRTFGLSYEQYF. The complete variable domain, with remaining parts taken from reference TRBV28 and TRBJ2-7, reads DVKVTQSSRYLVKRTGEKVFLECVQDMDHENMFWYRQDPGLGLRLIYFSYDVKMKEKGDIPEGYSVSREKKERFSLILESASTNQTSMYLCASRTFGLSYEQYFGPGTRLTVT.

Only a few counts were recorded for this clonotype. The CDR3 spells CASRLSGARYF. The CDR3, as DNA: TGTGCCAGCAGACTTAGCGGAGCTCGGTACTTC. This sequence joins TRBV11-2 and TRBJ2-7; possible D gene TRBD2, 6 bases. Germline V gives CDR1 SGHAT, CDR2 FQNNGV. V lost 6 bases and J 12 bases, leaving 15 bases between the germline ends. This CDR3 spans 11 amino acids. The full variable domain, completed using reference TRBV11-2 and TRBJ2-7, is EAGVAQSPRYKIIEKRQSVAFWCNPISGHATLYWYQQILGQGPKLLIQFQNNGVVDDSQLPKDRFSAERLKGVDSTLKIQPAKLEDSAVYLCASRLSGARYFGPGTRLTVT.

The chain combines TRBV5-1 with TRBJ2-6; D remains ambiguous. The CDR3 length is 16 residues. V was trimmed by 4 bases and J by 0 bases, leaving 11 bases between them. From germline, CDR1 is SGHRS and CDR2 YFSETQ. CDR3 loop: CASSRPGSSGANVLTF. The CDR3 bases are TGCGCCAGCAGCCGCCCGGGTAGCTCTGGGGCCAACGTCCTGACTTTC.

This CDR3 is CSARSLGTQYF. The CDR3 DNA reads as TGCAGTGCTAGATCTTTGGGGACCCAGTACTTC. V gene TRBV20-1 combines with J gene TRBJ2-7; D uncertain. The end of the DNA is better explained by TRBJ2-5, so the J call may be wrong. The V gene's germline CDR1 is DFQATT and CDR2 SNEGSKA (reference sequence). The CDR3 totals 11 residues.

Regarding this clonotype: At one boundary the junction diverges from the germline segment, which might be a read error. The V and J genes are TRBV7-9 and TRBJ2-1; perhaps TRBD1 as D (6 bases). CDR1 SEHNR and CDR2 FQNEAQ come from the germline V gene (reference sequence). The CDR3 totals 11 residues. Here the CDR3 reads CTSSLQGPEFF. The CDR3 bases are TGTACCAGCAGCTTACAGGGTCCCGAGTTCTTC.